This T cell receptor beta chain was recovered during a study of T-cell memory formation after mild COVID-19. Whole-study results and caveats: Day 15 to 85 contractors were CD4/CD8 balanced; later expanders leaned CD4+. Shrinking CD4+ clones resided mostly in CM and EM, and CD8+ ones in EMRA.

Trimming stripped 4 bases from V and 1 base from J, with 14 bases between. The V gene's germline CDR1 is SGHRS and CDR2 YFSETQ. This CDR3 has 15 residues. This clonotype was recorded a few times. What it recognizes is unknown. Using its own MiXCR run on the 5' RACE reads, TCRdb lists one record per CDR3 protein. This sample has 300,000 to 350,000 distinct CDR3 sequences; around an eighth occur once, and the top ten carry roughly a fifth. The source is a man aged 18 to 30 who had mild COVID-19 (a few samples of this study predate the infection). Cell type and time point are not known. The chain joins TRBV5-1 to TRBJ1-1; possibly TRBD1 for D (6 bases). Specimen: PBMCs or a T cell subset sorted from them (not recorded which). The chain's CDR3 is CASSMEPTGNTEAFF. The CDR3 DNA reads as TGCGCCAGCAGCATGGAACCGACAGGGAACACTGAAGCTTTCTTT.